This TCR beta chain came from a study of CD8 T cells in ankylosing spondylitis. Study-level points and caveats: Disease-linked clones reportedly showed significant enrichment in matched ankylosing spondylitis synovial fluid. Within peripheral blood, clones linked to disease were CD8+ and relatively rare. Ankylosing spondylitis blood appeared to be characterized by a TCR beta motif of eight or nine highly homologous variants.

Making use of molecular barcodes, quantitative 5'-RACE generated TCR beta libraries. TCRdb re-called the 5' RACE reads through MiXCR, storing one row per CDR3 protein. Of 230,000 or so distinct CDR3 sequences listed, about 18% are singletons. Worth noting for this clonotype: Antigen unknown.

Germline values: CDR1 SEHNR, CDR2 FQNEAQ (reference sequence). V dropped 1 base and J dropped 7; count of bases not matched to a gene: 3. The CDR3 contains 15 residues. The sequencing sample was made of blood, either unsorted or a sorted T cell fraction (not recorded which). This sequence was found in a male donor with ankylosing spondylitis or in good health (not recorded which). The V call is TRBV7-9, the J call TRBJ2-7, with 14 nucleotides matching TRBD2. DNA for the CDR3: TGTGCCAGCAGCTTAGGACTAGCGGGAGGGATAGAGCAGTACTTC. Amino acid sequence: CASSLGLAGGIEQYF.